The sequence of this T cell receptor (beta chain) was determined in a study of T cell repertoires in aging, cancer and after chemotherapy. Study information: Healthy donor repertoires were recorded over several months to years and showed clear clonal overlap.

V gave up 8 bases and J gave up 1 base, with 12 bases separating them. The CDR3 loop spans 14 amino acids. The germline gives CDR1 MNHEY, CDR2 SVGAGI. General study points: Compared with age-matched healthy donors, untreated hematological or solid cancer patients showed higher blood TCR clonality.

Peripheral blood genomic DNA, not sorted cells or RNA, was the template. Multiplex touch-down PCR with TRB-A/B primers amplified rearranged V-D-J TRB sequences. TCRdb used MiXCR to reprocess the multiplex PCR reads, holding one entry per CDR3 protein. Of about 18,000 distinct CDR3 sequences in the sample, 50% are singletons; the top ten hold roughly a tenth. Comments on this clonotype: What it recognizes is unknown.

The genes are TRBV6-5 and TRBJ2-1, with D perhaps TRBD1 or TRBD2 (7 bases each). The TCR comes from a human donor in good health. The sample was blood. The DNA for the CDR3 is TGTGCCAGCCAGGGGGGGGCATCCTACAATGAGCAGTTCTTC. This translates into CASQGGASYNEQFF.